A selection of T cell receptor beta chains follows, all from one sample in a study of cytomegalovirus exposure and HLA in healthy donors. The data were produced by immunoSEQ multiplex PCR, yet TCRdb's version contains in-frame clones alone and is incomplete. This sample carries around 180,000 clones, approximately 82% of them seen once, and the ten largest clones take around 2.1%. The sequenced material came from PBMCs. Every receptor here comes from a woman younger than 30 in good health and CMV-seropositive. Each CDR3 is given without its conserved first and last residue. Each record gives: J gene, CDR3 length, V gene, CDR3 protein.

TRBJ1-2,11,TRBV7-2,ASSLAGTGGYT
TRBJ2-6,17,TRBV21-1,ASSNDIMTGGSGANVLT
TRBJ1-1,12,TRBV11-3,ASSATNGNTEAF
TRBJ2-3,11,TRBV9,ASSVDIGGTQY
TRBJ1-3,13,TRBV7-2,ASSLSDRAGNTIY
TRBJ2-1,16,TRBV7-9,SSSTGLAGLEAYNEQF
TRBJ2-7,13,TRBV5-4,ASSSGQGMVDEQY
TRBJ1-4,13,TRBV19,ASSTSSGNLEKLF
TRBJ2-5,12,TRBV4-2,ASSPSGHQETQY
TRBJ2-7,14,TRBV25-1,ASRGGFGVGSYEQY
TRBJ2-2,14,TRBV7-7,ASSLGQGANTGELF
TRBJ1-3,11,TRBV9,ASSPYSGNTIY
TRBJ2-7,13,TRBV6-1,ASRASGGPHHEQY
TRBJ1-5,12,TRBV2,ASGRGPVNQPQH
TRBJ2-5,13,TRBV11-2,ASSLRGSGGETQY
TRBJ2-4,12,TRBV9,ASSPREGQDIQY
TRBJ2-2,12,TRBV29-1,SVATSGSAGELF
TRBJ2-1,11,TRBV7-9,ASSLAVYNEQF
TRBJ2-3,12,TRBV2,ASSEGAPTDTQY
TRBJ1-1,13,TRBV5-6,ASSLGGGWVTEAF
TRBJ1-4,11,TRBV27,ASSSRGDEKLF
TRBJ1-1,12,TRBV4-2,ASSQVGGNTEAF
TRBJ2-1,14,TRBV5-4,ASSVNSGASYNEQF
TRBJ1-2,13,TRBV5-4,ASTSDPGDVHGYT
TRBJ2-3,10,TRBV27,ASSLGANTQY
TRBJ1-1,10,TRBV5-6,ASRAGNTEAF
TRBJ2-3,12,TRBV27,ASTLGGVENTQY
TRBJ2-1,12,TRBV6-1,ASSGTSGADEQF
TRBJ2-1,12,TRBV5-1,ASSSRADRNEQF
TRBJ1-1,13,TRBV6-1,ASSKGHLLNTEAF
TRBJ2-3,14,TRBV5-4,ASSGSRTRSTDTQY
TRBJ1-5,15,TRBV4-3,ASSQNLGQGENQPQH
TRBJ2-2,13,TRBV11-1,ASSLVGLASGELF
TRBJ1-4,13,TRBV6-5,ASSYSTGSSEKLF
TRBJ2-3,10,TRBV6-5,ASTPSSGYEY
TRBJ2-2,15,TRBV4-3,ASSQDLGGESTGELF
TRBJ1-1,14,TRBV7-6,ASSPGLIGGNTEAF
TRBJ1-2,14,TRBV4-3,ASSQDMGDMGYVYT
TRBJ1-6,13,TRBV6-1,ASSENEGHYSPLH
TRBJ2-5,11,TRBV7-9,ASSLEGRGTQY
TRBJ1-5,11,TRBV27,ASSLAKYQPQH
TRBJ1-6,13,TRBV30,AWSVRDRGRSPLH
TRBJ2-5,17,TRBV9,ASSVGALAGGLLLETQY
TRBJ1-1,14,TRBV5-1,ASSFGTGFRGTEAF
TRBJ2-1,10,TRBV6-1,ASSFRGPGEF
TRBJ1-2,12,TRBV5-4,ASKARGQGRGYT
TRBJ1-6,10,TRBV7-9,ASSFGDSPLH
TRBJ1-5,16,TRBV10-1,ASSVMSPRDNSNQPQH
TRBJ2-6,14,TRBV7-3,ASSLSRGSGANVLT
TRBJ2-3,12,TRBV5-1,ASSAGTTTDTQY
TRBJ1-6,14,TRBV2,ASNEYTGQENSPLH
TRBJ2-1,13,TRBV7-3,ASSLAGGRINEQF